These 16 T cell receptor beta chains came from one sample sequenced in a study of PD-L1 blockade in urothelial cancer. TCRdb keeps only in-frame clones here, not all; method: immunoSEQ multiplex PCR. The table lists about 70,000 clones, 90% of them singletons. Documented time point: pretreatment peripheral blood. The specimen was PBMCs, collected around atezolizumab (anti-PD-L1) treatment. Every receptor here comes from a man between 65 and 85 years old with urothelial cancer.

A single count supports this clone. CDR3 nucleotide sequence: TGCGCCAGCAGCCGCGGGAGGGCGAACACCGGGGAGCTGTTTTTT. Protein sequence: CASSRGRANTGELFF. The V call is TRBV10-2, the J call TRBJ2-2, with TRBD2 matching over 9 bases. Germline V gives CDR1 WSHSY, CDR2 SAAADI. The junction had 2 bases not matched to a gene; V was cut back by 6 bases and J by 0 bases. The CDR3 loop spans 15 amino acids.

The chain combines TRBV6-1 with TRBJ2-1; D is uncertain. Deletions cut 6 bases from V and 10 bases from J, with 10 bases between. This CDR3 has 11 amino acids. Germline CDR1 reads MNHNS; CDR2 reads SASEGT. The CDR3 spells CASSERPEQFF. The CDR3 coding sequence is TGTGCCAGCAGCGAGCGCCCCGAGCAGTTCTTC.

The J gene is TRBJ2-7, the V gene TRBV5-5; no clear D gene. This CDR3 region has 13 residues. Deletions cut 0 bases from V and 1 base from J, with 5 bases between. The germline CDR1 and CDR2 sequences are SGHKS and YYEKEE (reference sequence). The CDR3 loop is CASSLVSSYEQYF. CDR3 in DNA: TGTGCCAGCAGCTTGGTCAGTTCCTACGAGCAGTACTTC.

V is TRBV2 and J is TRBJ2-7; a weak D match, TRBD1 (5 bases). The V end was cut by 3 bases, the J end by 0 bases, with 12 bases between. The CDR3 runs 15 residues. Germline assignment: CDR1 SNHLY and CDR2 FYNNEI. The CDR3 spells CASSDPQGSSYEQYF. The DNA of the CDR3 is TGTGCCAGCAGTGATCCGCAGGGCAGCTCCTACGAGCAGTACTTC.

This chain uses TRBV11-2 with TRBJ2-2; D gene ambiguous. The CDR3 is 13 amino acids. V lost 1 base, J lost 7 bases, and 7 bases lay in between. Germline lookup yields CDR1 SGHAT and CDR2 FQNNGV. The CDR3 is CASSLVRDGELFF. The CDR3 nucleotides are TGTGCCAGCAGCTTAGTCCGCGACGGGGAGCTGTTTTTT.

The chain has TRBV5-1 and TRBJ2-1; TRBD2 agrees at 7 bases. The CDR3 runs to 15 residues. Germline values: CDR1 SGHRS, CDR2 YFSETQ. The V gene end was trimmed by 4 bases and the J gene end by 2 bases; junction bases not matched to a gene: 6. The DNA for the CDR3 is TGCGCCAGCAGCCCCGGGACTACGACCTACAATGAGCAGTTCTTC. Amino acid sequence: CASSPGTTTYNEQFF.

The CDR3 protein is CASSLGLTDTQYF. The DNA of the CDR3 is TGTGCCAGCAGTCTGGGACTCACAGATACGCAGTATTTT. V usage is TRBV7-7 and J usage is TRBJ2-3, with TRBD2 as a possible D gene (6 bases). Germline V lookup: CDR1 SSHAT, CDR2 FNYEAQ (reference sequence). CDR3 length: 13 amino acids. Trimming took off 6 bases at V and 2 bases at J, with 9 bases between the two ends.

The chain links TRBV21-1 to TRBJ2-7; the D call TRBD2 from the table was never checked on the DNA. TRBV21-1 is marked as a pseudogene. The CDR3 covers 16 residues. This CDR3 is CASSGLGGLFSYEQYF. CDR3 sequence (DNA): TGTGCCAGCAGCGGTCTCGGAGGGCTATTTTCCTACGAGCAGTACTTC.

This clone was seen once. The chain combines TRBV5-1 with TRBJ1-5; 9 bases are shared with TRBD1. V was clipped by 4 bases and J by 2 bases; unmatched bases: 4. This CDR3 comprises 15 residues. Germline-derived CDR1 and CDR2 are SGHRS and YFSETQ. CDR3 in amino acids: CASSPTGGGNQPQHF. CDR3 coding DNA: TGCGCCAGCAGCCCTACAGGGGGCGGCAATCAGCCCCAGCATTTT.

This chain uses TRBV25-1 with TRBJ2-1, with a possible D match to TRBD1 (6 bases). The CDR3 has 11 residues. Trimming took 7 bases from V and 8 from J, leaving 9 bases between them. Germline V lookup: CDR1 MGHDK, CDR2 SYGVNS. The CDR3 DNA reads TGTGCCAGCACCACAGGGTATGAGCAGTTCTTC. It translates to CASTTGYEQFF.

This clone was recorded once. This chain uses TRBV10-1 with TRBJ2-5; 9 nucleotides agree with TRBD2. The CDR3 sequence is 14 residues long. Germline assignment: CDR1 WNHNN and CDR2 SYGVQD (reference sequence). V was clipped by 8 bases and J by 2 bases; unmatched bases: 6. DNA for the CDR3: TGCGCCAGCCTCGGACTAGCGCCTCAAGAGACCCAGTACTTC. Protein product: CASLGLAPQETQYF.

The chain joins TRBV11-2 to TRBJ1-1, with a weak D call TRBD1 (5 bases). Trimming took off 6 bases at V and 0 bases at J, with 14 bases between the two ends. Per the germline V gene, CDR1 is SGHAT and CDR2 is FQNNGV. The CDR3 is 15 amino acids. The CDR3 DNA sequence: TGTGCCAGCAGGTTGGGGCAGGCCATGAACACTGAAGCTTTCTTT. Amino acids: CASRLGQAMNTEAFF.

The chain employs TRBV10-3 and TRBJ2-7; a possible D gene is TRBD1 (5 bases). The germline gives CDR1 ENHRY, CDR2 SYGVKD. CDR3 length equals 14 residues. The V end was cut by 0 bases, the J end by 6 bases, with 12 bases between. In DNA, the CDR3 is TGTGCCATCAGTGAGTCGCGCAGGGCTGCCGAGCAGTACTTC. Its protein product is CAISESRRAAEQYF.

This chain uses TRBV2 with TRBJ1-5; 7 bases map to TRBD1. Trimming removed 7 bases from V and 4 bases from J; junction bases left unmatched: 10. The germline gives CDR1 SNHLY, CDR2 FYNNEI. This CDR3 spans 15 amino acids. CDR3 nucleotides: TGTGCCAGCACCCCCGGAGCAGGGGGTAATCAGCCCCAGCATTTT. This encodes CASTPGAGGNQPQHF.

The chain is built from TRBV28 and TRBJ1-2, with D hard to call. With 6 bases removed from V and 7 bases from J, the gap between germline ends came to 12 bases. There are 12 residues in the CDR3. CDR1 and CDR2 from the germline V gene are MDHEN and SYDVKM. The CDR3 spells CASSRRGIGYTF. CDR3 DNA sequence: TGTGCCAGCAGCCGCCGGGGAATTGGCTACACCTTC.

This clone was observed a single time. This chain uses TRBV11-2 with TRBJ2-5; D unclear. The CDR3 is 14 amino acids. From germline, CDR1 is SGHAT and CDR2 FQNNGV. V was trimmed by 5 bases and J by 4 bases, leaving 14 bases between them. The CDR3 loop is CASSLLPSGETQYF. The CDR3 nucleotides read TGTGCCAGCAGCCTCCTTCCGTCGGGAGAGACCCAGTACTTC.